Detailed here is one T cell receptor beta chain. Its antigen is undetermined. This clone may be a read error of a much larger clone one base away. The data belong to a study of CD8 T cells in ankylosing spondylitis. Broader study findings: A CD8+ phenotype characterized the disease-linked clones, which were relatively rare in peripheral blood. Disease-associated clones were reportedly significantly overrepresented in matched ankylosing spondylitis synovial fluid. A TCR beta motif made of fewer than ten highly homologous variants seemed typical of ankylosing spondylitis blood.

In making TCR beta libraries, quantitative 5'-RACE with molecular barcodes was used. TCRdb reprocessed the 5' RACE reads with MiXCR, giving one entry per CDR3 protein. The sample shows around 250,000 distinct CDR3 sequences, over 15% of them seen only once. The TCR sequence derives from a male donor with ankylosing spondylitis or in good health (not recorded which). Sequenced input: blood, either unsorted or a sorted T cell fraction (not recorded which).

The CDR3 spells CAGSGRLAGVRLYEQYF. In nucleotides, the CDR3 is TGTGCCGGCAGTGGCAGACTAGCGGGAGTGAGGTTGTACGAGCAGTACTTC. V and J are TRBV28 and TRBJ2-7; 12 bases fit TRBD2. This CDR3 contains 17 residues. Germline V CDR1 and CDR2: MDHEN, SYDVKM.